What follows are 2 T cell receptor beta chains derived from one specimen sequenced in a study of T cell responses to AZD1222 COVID-19 vaccine. Method: immunoSEQ multiplex PCR; TCRdb's copy keeps in-frame clones and lacks some. The top ten hold nearly 1% of the sample, which has about 190,000 clones, more than 75% seen once. The sample here was peripheral blood, taken on day 0 of AZD1222 vaccination. The receptors here all came from an adult in good health.

Here the CDR3 DNA reads TGCGCCAGCAGTCAATCGAGGGGGACAGCTATAGGCTACACCTTC. Its protein product is CASSQSRGTAIGYTF. The V call is TRBV23-1, the J call TRBJ1-2, with 7 bases identical to TRBD1. TRBV23-1 is an ORF for which the function is uncertain. The V and J ends lost 0 bases and 8 bases, in that order; junction bases with no gene match: 9. The CDR3 sequence is 15 residues long.

The chain has TRBV3-1 (or the pseudogene TRBV3-2) and TRBJ1-6; D not certain. CDR3 length: 13 residues. Per germline, CDR1 LGHDT and CDR2 YNNKEL (reference sequence). Trimming shortened V by 3 bases and J by 7 bases, and 7 bases separated the two germline ends. The CDR3: CASSHDGNSPLHF. The CDR3 coding sequence is TGTGCCAGCAGCCACGACGGGAATTCACCCCTCCACTTT.